The 3 T cell receptor beta chains reported below all come from one sample, sequenced in a study of T-cell reconstitution after alpha-beta-depleted transplantation in children. Unique molecular identifiers were incorporated during preparation of the TCRbeta library. TCRdb re-called the PCR reads with MiXCR, one entry per CDR3 protein. Of some 440,000 distinct CDR3 sequences in the sample, about 17% were seen once. Sequenced material: PBMCs, mostly from graft donor cells, taken 360 days after TCRalphabeta/CD19-depleted stem cell transplant. These receptors were obtained from a boy younger than two who had a stem cell transplant for Wiskott-Aldrich syndrome, so the T cells may come from the graft donor.

The CDR3 sequence is CASSDKGKYEQYF. In nucleotides, the CDR3 is TGTGCCAGCAGCGATAAGGGTAAATACGAGCAGTACTTC. The V call is TRBV7-2, the J call TRBJ2-7; no firm D call. V lost 5 bases, J lost 4 bases, and 12 bases lay in between. Germline V gene lookup returns CDR1 SGHTA and CDR2 FQGNSA. The CDR3 has 13 amino acids.

Here the CDR3 reads CSARDLGGAKDTQYF. The CDR3 DNA is TGCAGTGCTAGAGATCTGGGAGGGGCGAAAGATACGCAGTATTTT. The gene calls are TRBV20-1 and TRBJ2-3; 7 bases are shared with TRBD2. The ends lost 0 bases at V and 5 bases at J; junction bases unmatched: 8. The CDR3 loop spans 15 amino acids. Germline V gene lookup returns CDR1 DFQATT and CDR2 SNEGSKA (reference sequence).

This clonotype was recorded a few times. The chain joins TRBV15 to TRBJ2-1; no clear D. The CDR3 loop spans 15 amino acids. Trimming shortened V by 0 bases and J by 0 bases, and 6 bases separated the two germline ends. Looked up from germline, CDR1 is LNHNV and CDR2 is YYDKDF (reference sequence). The CDR3 protein is CATSRESDSYNEQFF. CDR3 nucleotides: TGTGCCACCAGCAGAGAATCGGACTCCTACAATGAGCAGTTCTTC.